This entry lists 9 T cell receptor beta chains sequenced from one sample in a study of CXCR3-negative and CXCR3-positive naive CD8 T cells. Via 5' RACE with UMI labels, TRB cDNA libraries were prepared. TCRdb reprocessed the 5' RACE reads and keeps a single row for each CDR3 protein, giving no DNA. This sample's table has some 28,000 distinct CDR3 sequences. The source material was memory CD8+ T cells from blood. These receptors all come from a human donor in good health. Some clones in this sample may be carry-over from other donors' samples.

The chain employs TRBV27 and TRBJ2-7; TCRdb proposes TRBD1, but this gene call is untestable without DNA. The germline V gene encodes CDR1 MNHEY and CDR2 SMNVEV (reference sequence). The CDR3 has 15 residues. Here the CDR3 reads CASSLSGTAPYEQYF.

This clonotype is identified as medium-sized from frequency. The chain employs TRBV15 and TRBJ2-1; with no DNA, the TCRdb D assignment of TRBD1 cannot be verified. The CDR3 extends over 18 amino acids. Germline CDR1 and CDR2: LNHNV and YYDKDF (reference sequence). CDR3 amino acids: CATSRDSNTGTGVNEQFF.

CDR3: CASSVVDSGGFPSYNEQFF. The rearrangement links TRBV9 to TRBJ2-1; as DNA is missing, the TRBD2 call by TCRdb cannot be tested. CDR1 and CDR2 (germline): SGDLS, YYNGEE. The CDR3 length is 19 residues. The variable domain in full, with the rest retrieved from reference TRBV9 and TRBJ2-1, is DSGVTQTPKHLITATGQRVTLRCSPRSGDLSVYWYQQSLDQGLQFLIQYYNGEERAKGNILERFSAQQFPDLHSELNLSSLELGDSALYFCASSVVDSGGFPSYNEQFFGPGTRLTVL.

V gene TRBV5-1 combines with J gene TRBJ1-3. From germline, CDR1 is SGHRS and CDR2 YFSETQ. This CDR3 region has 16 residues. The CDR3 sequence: CASKPSWGIFGNTIYF.

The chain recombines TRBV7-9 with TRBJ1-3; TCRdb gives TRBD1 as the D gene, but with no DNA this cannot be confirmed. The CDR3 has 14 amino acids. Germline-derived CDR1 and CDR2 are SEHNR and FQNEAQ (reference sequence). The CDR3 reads CASRGRFSGNTIYF.

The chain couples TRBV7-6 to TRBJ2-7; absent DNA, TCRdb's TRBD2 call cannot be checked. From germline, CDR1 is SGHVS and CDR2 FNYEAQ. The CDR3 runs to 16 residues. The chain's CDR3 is CASSSGSGPTSYEQYF.

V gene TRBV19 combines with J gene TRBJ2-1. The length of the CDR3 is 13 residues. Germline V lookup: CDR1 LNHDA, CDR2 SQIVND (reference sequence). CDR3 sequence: CASSGTLGREQFF.

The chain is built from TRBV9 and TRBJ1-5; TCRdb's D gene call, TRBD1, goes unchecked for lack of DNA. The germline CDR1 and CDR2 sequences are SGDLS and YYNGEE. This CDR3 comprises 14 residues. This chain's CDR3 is CASSSGGVNQPQHF. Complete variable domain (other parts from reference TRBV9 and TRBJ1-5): DSGVTQTPKHLITATGQRVTLRCSPRSGDLSVYWYQQSLDQGLQFLIQYYNGEERAKGNILERFSAQQFPDLHSELNLSSLELGDSALYFCASSSGGVNQPQHFGDGTRLSIL.

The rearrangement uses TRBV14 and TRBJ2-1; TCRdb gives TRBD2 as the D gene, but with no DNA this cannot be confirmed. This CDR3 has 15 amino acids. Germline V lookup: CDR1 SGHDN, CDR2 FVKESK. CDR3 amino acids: CASSHLAGGLDEQFF.